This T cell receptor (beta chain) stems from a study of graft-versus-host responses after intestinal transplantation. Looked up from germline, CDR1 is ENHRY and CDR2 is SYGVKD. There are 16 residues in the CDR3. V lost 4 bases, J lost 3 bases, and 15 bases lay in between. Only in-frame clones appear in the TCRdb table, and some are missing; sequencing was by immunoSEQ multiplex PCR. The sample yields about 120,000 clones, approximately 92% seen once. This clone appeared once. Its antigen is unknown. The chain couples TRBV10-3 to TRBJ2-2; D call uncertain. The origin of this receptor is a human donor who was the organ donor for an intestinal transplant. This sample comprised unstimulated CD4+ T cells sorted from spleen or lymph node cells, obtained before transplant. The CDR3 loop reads CAISGGTNSDTGELFF. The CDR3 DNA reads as TGTGCCATCAGTGGAGGAACAAACTCTGACACCGGGGAGCTGTTTTTT.